These 21 T cell receptor beta chains originate from one sample sequenced in a study of PD-L1 blockade in urothelial cancer. Documented time point: pretreatment peripheral blood. Only in-frame clones appear in the TCRdb table, and some are missing; sequencing was by immunoSEQ multiplex PCR. The sample holds 70,000 or so clones, roughly nine tenths seen once. Specimen: PBMCs, collected around atezolizumab (anti-PD-L1) treatment. These receptors were collected from a man in his 70s with urothelial cancer.

V usage is TRBV6-5 and J usage is TRBJ1-2, with unresolved D. The CDR3 totals 12 residues. Trimming removed 5 bases from V and 7 bases from J, with 11 bases in between. CDR1 MNHEY and CDR2 SVGAGI come from the germline V gene. CDR3 loop: CASSNHPGGYTF. CDR3 in DNA: TGTGCCAGCAGTAATCATCCGGGTGGCTACACCTTC.

The J gene is TRBJ2-5, the V gene TRBV18, with D possibly matching TRBD1 (6 bases). Per germline, CDR1 KGHSH and CDR2 LQKENI. The germline V and J ends were trimmed by 4 bases and 7 bases, with 16 bases remaining between them. The CDR3 is 14 residues long. CDR3 nucleotide sequence: TGTGCCAGCTCACTGGACAGCCTAGGGGGGACCCAGTACTTC. Protein product: CASSLDSLGGTQYF.

In DNA form, the CDR3 reads TGTGCCAGCAGTCGCCCGACTAGCGGGCCCTACGAGCAGTACTTC. This codes for CASSRPTSGPYEQYF. The chain employs TRBV28 and TRBJ2-7, with 10 bases that match TRBD2. With V trimmed by 5 bases and J by 2 bases, 6 bases remained unmatched. Germline CDR1 MDHEN, CDR2 SYDVKM. The CDR3 has 15 residues.

The genes are TRBV6-5 and TRBJ2-7; 8 bases map to TRBD1. Germline CDR1 and CDR2: MNHEY and SVGAGI. This CDR3 is built from 13 residues. The ends lost 6 bases at V and 5 bases at J; junction bases unmatched: 6. The CDR3 spells CASRTGGGNEQYF. Written as DNA, the CDR3 is TGTGCCAGCAGAACAGGGGGTGGTAACGAGCAGTACTTC.

This CDR3 reads CASSVEGPPPGELFF. The CDR3 DNA reads as TGTGCCAGCAGTGTGGAGGGACCCCCACCCGGGGAGCTGTTTTTT. The chain is built from TRBV6-1 and TRBJ2-2; TRBD2 is a possible D gene (6 bases). The germline V gene encodes CDR1 MNHNS and CDR2 SASEGT. Trimming left V 4 bases short and J 6 bases short, with 15 bases between. The CDR3 is 15 amino acids.

The chain uses TRBV4-1 and TRBJ2-7, with D possibly TRBD1 on 6 matching bases. The CDR3 totals 13 residues. Trimming took 4 bases from V and 3 from J, leaving 10 bases between them. Germline V gene sequence: CDR1 MGHRA, CDR2 YSYEKL. The CDR3 loop is CASSPRDNYEQYF. Here the CDR3 DNA reads TGCGCCAGCAGCCCACGGGACAACTACGAGCAGTACTTC.

CDR3: CSVAVEGPKEKLFF. The CDR3 DNA sequence: TGCAGCGTGGCGGTTGAGGGCCCCAAAGAAAAACTGTTTTTT. The genes are TRBV29-1 and TRBJ1-4; D remains unclear. Germline V gene sequence: CDR1 SQVTM, CDR2 ANQGSEA. This CDR3 is 14 amino acids long. The V end lost 6 bases, the J end lost 8 bases, and 19 bases lay between the germline ends.

This clone was counted a single time. This chain links TRBV7-9 with TRBJ2-5; maybe TRBD1 (5 bases). The length of the CDR3 is 16 residues. CDR1 SEHNR and CDR2 FQNEAQ come from the germline V gene (reference sequence). The V and J ends lost 2 bases and 5 bases respectively, with 18 bases between them. CDR3: CASSLRPQGSVETQYF. In nucleotides, the CDR3 is TGTGCCAGCAGCTTACGACCCCAGGGTTCGGTGGAGACCCAGTACTTC.

The J gene is TRBJ1-2, the V gene TRBV6-1; 12 bases are a match to TRBD1. Germline V lookup: CDR1 MNHNS, CDR2 SASEGT. The CDR3 consists of 14 residues. Trimming took 9 bases from V and 7 from J; bases not matched to a gene: 9. The CDR3 spells CASETGQGAGGYTF. CDR3 DNA sequence: TGTGCCAGTGAAACGGGACAGGGGGCGGGTGGCTACACCTTC.

The chain uses TRBV10-3 and TRBJ2-2; 7 bases fit TRBD1. CDR3 size: 14 residues. V shed 6 bases and J 3 bases; nucleotides not matched to a gene: 4. Germline CDR1 is ENHRY and CDR2 is SYGVKD. CDR3 in DNA: TGTGCCATCAGCCCCGACAGGGACACCGGGGAGCTGTTTTTT. This gives the protein CAISPDRDTGELFF.

This clone was seen only once. The chain combines TRBV10-3 with TRBJ2-1; 14 bases match TRBD2. The CDR3 length is 19 residues. With V trimmed by 2 bases and J by 8 bases, 14 bases remained unmatched. Germline loops: CDR1 ENHRY, CDR2 SYGVKD. This CDR3 reads CAISEDSRLAGGPIDEQFF. The CDR3 DNA reads TGTGCCATCAGTGAGGACTCTAGACTAGCGGGAGGGCCTATTGATGAGCAGTTCTTC.

This chain uses TRBV14 with TRBJ2-3, with D possibly being TRBD1 (5 bases). The V gene's germline CDR1 is SGHDN and CDR2 FVKESK. V lost 1 base, J lost 1 base, and 15 bases lay in between. The CDR3 runs to 17 residues. The CDR3 bases are TGTGCCAGCAGCCAAGGGCAGGGCCCCCTGGGCACAGATACGCAGTATTTT. Translation: CASSQGQGPLGTDTQYF.

This chain joins TRBV19 and TRBJ2-7; D unresolved. CDR3 length equals 13 residues. Trimming removed 3 bases from V and 6 bases from J, with 12 bases in between. Per germline, CDR1 LNHDA and CDR2 SQIVND (reference sequence). In DNA, the CDR3 is TGTGCCAGTAGTATGGTCGGTGATAGCGAGCAGTACTTC. Translation gives CASSMVGDSEQYF.

CDR3 sequence reads: CASSQSRGYEKLFF. Written as DNA, the CDR3 is TGTGCCAGCAGCCAGTCGCGAGGATATGAAAAACTGTTTTTT. V and J are TRBV4-2 and TRBJ1-4; D gene uncertain. The CDR3 spans 14 residues. The germline V and J ends were trimmed by 3 bases and 6 bases, with 11 bases remaining between them. Germline CDR1 is LGHNA and CDR2 is YNFKEQ.

CDR3 sequence (DNA): TGTGCCACCAGCAGAGAAGGAACTAGCGTAGCCTACGAGCAGTACTTC. This encodes CATSREGTSVAYEQYF. This chain connects TRBV15 to TRBJ2-7; 7 bases fit TRBD2. This CDR3 has 16 amino acids. The germline gives CDR1 LNHNV, CDR2 YYDKDF (reference sequence). The junction had 7 bases not matched to a gene; V was cut back by 0 bases and J by 2 bases.

The rearrangement uses TRBV6-4 and TRBJ2-3, with D possibly TRBD1 on 5 matching bases. The CDR3 is made up of 15 amino acids. The germline V gene encodes CDR1 MRHNA and CDR2 SNTAGT. Trimming stripped 1 base from V and 0 bases from J, with 8 bases between. The CDR3 DNA reads TGTGCCAGCAGTGACTGGGGCGGTAGCACAGATACGCAGTATTTT. It is translated as CASSDWGGSTDTQYF.

This sequence joins TRBV19 and TRBJ2-7; 16 bases fit TRBD2. The V gene's germline CDR1 is LNHDA and CDR2 SQIVND (reference sequence). CDR3 length: 16 residues. Trimming at V came to 6 bases and at J to 4 bases, leaving 6 bases not matched to a gene. This CDR3 reads CASSMGLAGGPYEQYF. The CDR3 coding sequence is TGTGCCAGTAGCATGGGACTAGCGGGAGGGCCGTACGAGCAGTACTTC.

CDR3 DNA: TGTGCCAGCTCACGCAGGGATCGAGAGACCCAGTACTTC. It translates to CASSRRDRETQYF. The V gene is TRBV18, the J gene TRBJ2-5; D may be TRBD1 (5 bases). The CDR3 sequence is 13 residues long. In germline, CDR1 is KGHSH, CDR2 LQKENI. Trimming took 4 bases from V and 4 from J, leaving 10 bases between them.

J is TRBJ2-7 and V is TRBV29-1; TRBD1 aligns across 7 bases. The length of the CDR3 is 13 residues. J gave up 2 bases and V 5 bases, and 6 bases lay outside the gene matches. Germline CDR1 reads SQVTM; CDR2 reads ANQGSEA. CDR3 region: CSVTDRATYEQYF. In DNA form, the CDR3 reads TGCAGCGTTACTGACAGGGCCACCTACGAGCAGTACTTC.

The rearrangement links TRBV19 to TRBJ2-1; weak D call: TRBD2 (6 bases). The V end lost 1 base, the J end lost 3 bases, and 10 bases lay between the germline ends. CDR3 length: 15 amino acids. Germline CDR1 LNHDA, CDR2 SQIVND (reference sequence). CDR3 DNA sequence: TGTGCCAGTAGTATAGCAGATAGCGGCTACAATGAGCAGTTCTTC. This codes for CASSIADSGYNEQFF.

This chain connects TRBV7-8 to TRBJ1-5, with TRBD1 matching over 8 bases. Germline CDR1 is SGHVS and CDR2 is FQNEAQ. The CDR3 sequence is 16 residues long. V dropped 0 bases and J dropped 7; count of bases not matched to a gene: 8. The CDR3 region has the DNA TGTGCCAGCAGCTTAGCTGGACAGGGCACCCGGCAGCCCCAGCATTTT. Translated, it gives CASSLAGQGTRQPQHF.